A single TCR beta chain is shown here with its context. A much more abundant neighbour one base away suggests this may be a read error. CDR1 is SGHRS and CDR2 is YFSETQ in the germline V gene. This CDR3 is built from 16 residues. V was cut by 6 bases and J by 0 bases, with 18 bases left in between. These data originate in a study of human T cells and chemical hapten exposure. The library labeled individual cDNA molecules by adding unique molecular identifiers to them. TCRdb reanalysed the RACE reads using MiXCR and keeps one entry per CDR3 protein. The profile covers around 130,000 distinct CDR3 sequences, with around 8.3% appearing a single time and 1.5% to 2% taken by the ten largest. Sample time point: healthy volunteer bleed at 2 weeks. It was unfractionated whole blood from which total RNA was extracted.

The sequencing sample was made of whole blood. The clonotype was recovered from a male donor in good health. Some clones in this sample may be carry-over from other donors' samples. The rearrangement uses TRBV5-1 and TRBJ1-1; D unresolved. The CDR3 nucleotides are TGCGCCAGCATCGCAGCGGACGGAACCATGAACACTGAAGCTTTCTTT. Translating it yields CASIAADGTMNTEAFF.